This TCR beta chain was observed in a study of control samples from healthy donors and cancer patients. The repertoire was sequenced with immunoSEQ multiplex PCR; TCRdb's copy has only in-frame clones and lacks some. Of approximately 160,000 clones listed, 90% to 95% are singletons. A single count supports this clone. This CDR3 contains 16 residues. The junction had 5 bases not matched to a gene; V was cut back by 1 base and J by 3 bases. Germline V CDR1 and CDR2: MNHNY, SVGAGI (reference sequence). The rearrangement joins TRBV6-6 to TRBJ1-2; TRBD1 agrees at 10 bases. The sequenced sample was blood. The TCR sequence derives from a young woman in good health. CDR3 sequence reads: CASSYLRTGGDYGYTF. The CDR3 DNA reads TGTGCCAGCAGTTACTTAAGGACAGGGGGAGACTATGGCTACACCTTC.